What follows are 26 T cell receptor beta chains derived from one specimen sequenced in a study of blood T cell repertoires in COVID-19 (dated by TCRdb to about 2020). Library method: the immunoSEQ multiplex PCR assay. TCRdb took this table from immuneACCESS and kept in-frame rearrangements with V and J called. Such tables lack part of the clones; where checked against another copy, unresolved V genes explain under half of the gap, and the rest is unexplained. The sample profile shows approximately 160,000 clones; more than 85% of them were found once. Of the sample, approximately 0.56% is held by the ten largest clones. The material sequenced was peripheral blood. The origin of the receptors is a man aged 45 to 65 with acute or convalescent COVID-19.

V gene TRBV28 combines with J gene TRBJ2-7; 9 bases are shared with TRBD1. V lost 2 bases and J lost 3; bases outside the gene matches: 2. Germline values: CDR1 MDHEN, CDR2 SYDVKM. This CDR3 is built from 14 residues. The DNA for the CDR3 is TGTGCCAGCAGTTTAGGGGGACAGGGCTACGAGCAGTACTTC. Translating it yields CASSLGGQGYEQYF.

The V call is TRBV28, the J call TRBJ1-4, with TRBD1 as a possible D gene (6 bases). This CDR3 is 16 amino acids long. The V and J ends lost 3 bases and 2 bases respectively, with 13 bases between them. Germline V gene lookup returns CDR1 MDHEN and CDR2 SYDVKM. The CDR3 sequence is CASSFGGAGTNEKLFF. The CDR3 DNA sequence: TGTGCCAGCAGTTTCGGGGGGGCAGGGACTAATGAAAAACTGTTTTTT.

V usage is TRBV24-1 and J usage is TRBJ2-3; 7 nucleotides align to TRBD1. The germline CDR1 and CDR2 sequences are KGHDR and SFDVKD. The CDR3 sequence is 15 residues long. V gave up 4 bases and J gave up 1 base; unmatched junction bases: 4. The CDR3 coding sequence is TGTGCCACCAGTGAGTCCGGGACAGGCACAGATACGCAGTATTTT. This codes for CATSESGTGTDTQYF.

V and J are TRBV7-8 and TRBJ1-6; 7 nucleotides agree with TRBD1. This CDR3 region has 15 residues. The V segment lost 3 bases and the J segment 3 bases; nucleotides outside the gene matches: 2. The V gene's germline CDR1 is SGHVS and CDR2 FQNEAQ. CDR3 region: CASSFRQGYNSPLHF. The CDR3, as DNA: TGTGCCAGCAGCTTCCGACAGGGCTATAATTCACCCCTCCACTTT.

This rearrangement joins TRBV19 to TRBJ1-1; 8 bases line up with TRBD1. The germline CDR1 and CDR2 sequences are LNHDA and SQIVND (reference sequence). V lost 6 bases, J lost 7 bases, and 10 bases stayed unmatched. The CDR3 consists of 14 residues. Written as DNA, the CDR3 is TGTGCCAGTAGATCTAAGGACAGGGTGGGTGAAGCTTTCTTT. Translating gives CASRSKDRVGEAFF.

This CDR3 is CASSQTRNSGNTIYF. CDR3 DNA sequence: TGTGCCAGCAGCCAAACTCGAAACTCTGGAAACACCATATATTTT. The J gene is TRBJ1-3, the V gene TRBV11-2; D gene unclear. This CDR3 spans 15 amino acids. Trimming stripped 5 bases from V and 0 bases from J, with 11 bases between. CDR1 and CDR2 from the germline V gene are SGHAT and FQNNGV.

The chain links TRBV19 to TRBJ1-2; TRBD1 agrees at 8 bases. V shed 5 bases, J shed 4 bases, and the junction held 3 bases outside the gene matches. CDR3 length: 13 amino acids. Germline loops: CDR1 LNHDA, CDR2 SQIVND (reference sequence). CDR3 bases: TGTGCCAGTAGTGCCGGACAGGGCTATGGCTACACCTTC. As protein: CASSAGQGYGYTF.

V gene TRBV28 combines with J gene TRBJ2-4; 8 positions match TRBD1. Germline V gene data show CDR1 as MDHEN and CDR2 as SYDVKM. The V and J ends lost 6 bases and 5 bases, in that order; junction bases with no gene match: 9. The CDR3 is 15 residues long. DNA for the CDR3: TGTGCCAGCAGCCCGGGGGACAGGATCCAAAACATTCAGTACTTC. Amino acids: CASSPGDRIQNIQYF. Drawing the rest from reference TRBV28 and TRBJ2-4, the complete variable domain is DVKVTQSSRYLVKRTGEKVFLECVQDMDHENMFWYRQDPGLGLRLIYFSYDVKMKEKGDIPEGYSVSREKKERFSLILESASTNQTSMYLCASSPGDRIQNIQYFGAGTRLSVL.

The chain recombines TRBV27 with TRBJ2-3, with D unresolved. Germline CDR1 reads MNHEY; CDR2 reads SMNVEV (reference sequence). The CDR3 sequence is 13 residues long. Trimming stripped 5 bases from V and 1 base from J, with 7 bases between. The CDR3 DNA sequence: TGTGCCAGCAGTCAGTTGGGCACAGATACGCAGTATTTT. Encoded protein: CASSQLGTDTQYF.

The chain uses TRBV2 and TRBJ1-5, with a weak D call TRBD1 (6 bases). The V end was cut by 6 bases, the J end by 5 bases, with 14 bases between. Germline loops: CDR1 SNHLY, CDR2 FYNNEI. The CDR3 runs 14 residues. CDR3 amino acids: CASSLPGVDQPQHF. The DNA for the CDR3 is TGTGCCAGCAGCCTACCAGGGGTGGATCAGCCCCAGCATTTT.

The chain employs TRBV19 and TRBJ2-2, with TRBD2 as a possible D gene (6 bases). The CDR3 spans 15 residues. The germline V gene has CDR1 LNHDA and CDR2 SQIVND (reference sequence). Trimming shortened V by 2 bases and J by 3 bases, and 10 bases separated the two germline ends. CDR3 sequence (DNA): TGTGCCAGTAGTATAACTAGCAGAGACACCGGGGAGCTGTTTTTT. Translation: CASSITSRDTGELFF. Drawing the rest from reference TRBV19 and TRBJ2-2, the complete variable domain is DGGITQSPKYLFRKEGQNVTLSCEQNLNHDAMYWYRQDPGQGLRLIYYSQIVNDFQKGDIAEGYSVSREKKESFPLTVTSAQKNPTAFYLCASSITSRDTGELFFGEGSRLTVL.

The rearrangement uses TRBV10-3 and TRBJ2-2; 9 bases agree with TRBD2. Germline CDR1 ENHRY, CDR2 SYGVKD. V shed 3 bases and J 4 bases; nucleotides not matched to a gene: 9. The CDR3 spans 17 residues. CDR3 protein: CAISDSSGRSGTGELFF. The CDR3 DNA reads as TGTGCCATCAGTGATTCCAGCGGGAGGTCTGGCACCGGGGAGCTGTTTTTT.

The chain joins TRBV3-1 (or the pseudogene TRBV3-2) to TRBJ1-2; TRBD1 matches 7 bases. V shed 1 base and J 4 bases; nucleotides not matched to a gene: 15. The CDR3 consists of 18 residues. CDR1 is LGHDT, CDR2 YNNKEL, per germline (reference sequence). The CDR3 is CASSQVRIRGQKGYGYTF. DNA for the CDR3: TGTGCCAGCAGCCAAGTTAGGATCAGGGGACAGAAAGGCTATGGCTACACCTTC.

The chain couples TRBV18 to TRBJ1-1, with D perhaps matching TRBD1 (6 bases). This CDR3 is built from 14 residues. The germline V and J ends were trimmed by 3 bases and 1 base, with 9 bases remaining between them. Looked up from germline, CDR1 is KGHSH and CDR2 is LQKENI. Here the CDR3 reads CASSPGAGNTEAFF. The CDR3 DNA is TGTGCCAGCTCACCGGGGGCGGGGAACACTGAAGCTTTCTTT.

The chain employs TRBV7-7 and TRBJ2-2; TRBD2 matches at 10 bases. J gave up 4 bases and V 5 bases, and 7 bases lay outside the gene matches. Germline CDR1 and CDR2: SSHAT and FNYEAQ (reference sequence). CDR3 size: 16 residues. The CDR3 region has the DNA TGTGCCAGCAGCCCAGAAGCGGGAGGGCTCACCGGGGAGCTGTTTTTT. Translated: CASSPEAGGLTGELFF. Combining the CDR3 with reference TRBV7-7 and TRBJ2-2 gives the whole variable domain GAGVSQSPRYKVTKRGQDVTLRCDPISSHATLYWYQQALGQGPEFLTYFNYEAQPDKSGLPSDRFSAERPEGSISTLTIQRTEQRDSAMYRCASSPEAGGLTGELFFGEGSRLTVL.

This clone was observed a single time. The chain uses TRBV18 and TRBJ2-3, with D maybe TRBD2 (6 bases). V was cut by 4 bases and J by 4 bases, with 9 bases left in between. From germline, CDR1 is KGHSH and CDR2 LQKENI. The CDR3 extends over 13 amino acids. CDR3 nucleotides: TGTGCCAGCTCACGGGGGGATCCAGATACGCAGTATTTT. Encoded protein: CASSRGDPDTQYF. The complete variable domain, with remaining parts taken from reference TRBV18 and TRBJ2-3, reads NAGVMQNPRHLVRRRGQEARLRCSPMKGHSHVYWYRQLPEEGLKFMVYLQKENIIDESGMPKERFSAEFPKEGPSILRIQQVVRGDSAAYFCASSRGDPDTQYFGPGTRLTVL.

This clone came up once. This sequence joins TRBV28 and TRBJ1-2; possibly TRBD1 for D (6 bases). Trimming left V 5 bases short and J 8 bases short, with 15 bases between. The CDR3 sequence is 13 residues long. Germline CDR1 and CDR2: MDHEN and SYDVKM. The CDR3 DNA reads TGTGCCAGCAGTCCCTCAGGGGCTCGAGGCTACACCTTC. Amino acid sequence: CASSPSGARGYTF.

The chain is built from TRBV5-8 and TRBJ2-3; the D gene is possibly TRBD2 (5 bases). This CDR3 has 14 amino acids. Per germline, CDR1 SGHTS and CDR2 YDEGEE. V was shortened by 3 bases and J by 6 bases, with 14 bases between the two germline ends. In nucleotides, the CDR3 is TGTGCCAGCAGCTGGGGAGAGGGTTGGGATACGCAGTATTTT. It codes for CASSWGEGWDTQYF.

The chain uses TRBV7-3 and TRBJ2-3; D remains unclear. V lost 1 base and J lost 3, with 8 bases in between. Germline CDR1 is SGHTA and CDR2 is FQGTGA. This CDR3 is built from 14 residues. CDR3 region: CASSLMPSTDTQYF. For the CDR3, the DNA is TGTGCCAGCAGCTTAATGCCTAGTACAGATACGCAGTATTTT.

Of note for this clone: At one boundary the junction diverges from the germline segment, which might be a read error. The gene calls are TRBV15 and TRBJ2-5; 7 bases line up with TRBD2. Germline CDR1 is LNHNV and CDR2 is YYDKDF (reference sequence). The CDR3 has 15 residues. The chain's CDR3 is CATSGERGPQETQYF. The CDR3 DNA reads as TGTGCCACCAGCGGAGAGCGGGGCCCCCAAGAGACCCAGTACTTC.

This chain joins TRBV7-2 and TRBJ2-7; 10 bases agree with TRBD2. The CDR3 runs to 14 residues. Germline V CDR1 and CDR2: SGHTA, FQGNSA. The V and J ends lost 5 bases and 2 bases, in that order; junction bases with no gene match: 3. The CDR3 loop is CASSGLAGAYEQYF. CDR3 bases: TGTGCCAGCAGCGGGCTAGCGGGAGCCTACGAGCAGTACTTC.

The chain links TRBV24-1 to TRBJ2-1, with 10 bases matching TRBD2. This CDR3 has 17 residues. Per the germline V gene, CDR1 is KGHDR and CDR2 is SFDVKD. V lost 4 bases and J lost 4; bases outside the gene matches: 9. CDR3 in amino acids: CATSEAVSAGGYNEQFF. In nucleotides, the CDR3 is TGTGCCACCAGTGAGGCCGTTTCAGCGGGAGGGTACAATGAGCAGTTCTTC.

This CDR3 is CASSYSVGVANYGYTF. CDR3 coding DNA: TGTGCCAGCAGTTACTCGGTAGGAGTAGCTAACTATGGCTACACCTTC. V and J are TRBV6-5 and TRBJ1-2, with D unclear. CDR3 size: 16 residues. V shed 0 bases and J shed 0 bases, with 11 bases lying between them. Per germline, CDR1 MNHEY and CDR2 SVGAGI.

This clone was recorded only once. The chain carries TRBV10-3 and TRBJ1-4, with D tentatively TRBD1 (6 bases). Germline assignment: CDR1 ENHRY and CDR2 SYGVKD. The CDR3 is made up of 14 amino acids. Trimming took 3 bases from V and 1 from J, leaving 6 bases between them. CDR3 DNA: TGTGCCATCAGTGACAGGGGAACTAATGAAAAACTGTTTTTT. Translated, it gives CAISDRGTNEKLFF.

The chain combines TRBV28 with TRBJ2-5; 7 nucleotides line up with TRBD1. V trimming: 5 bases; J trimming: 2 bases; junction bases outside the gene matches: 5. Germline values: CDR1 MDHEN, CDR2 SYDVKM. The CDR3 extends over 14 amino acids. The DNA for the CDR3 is TGTGCCAGCAGTCACTGGGACAGACAAGAGACCCAGTACTTC. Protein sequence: CASSHWDRQETQYF.

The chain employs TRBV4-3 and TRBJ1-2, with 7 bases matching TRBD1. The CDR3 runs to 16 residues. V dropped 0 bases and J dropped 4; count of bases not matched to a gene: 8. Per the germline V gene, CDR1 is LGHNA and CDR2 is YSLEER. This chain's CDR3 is CASSQDRFGTVYGYTF. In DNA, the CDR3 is TGCGCCAGCAGCCAAGATAGGTTCGGGACAGTCTATGGCTACACCTTC.